This T cell receptor beta chain appears in the sequencing data of a study of blood T cell repertoires in COVID-19. The CDR3 consists of 14 residues. V lost 4 bases and J lost 5; bases outside the gene matches: 7. The germline V gene encodes CDR1 SGHNT and CDR2 YYREEE (reference sequence). In this sample, this clone turned up once. Methods used by the authors: Nucleated cell counts were estimated from reference gene primer amplification. Assay: immunoSEQ multiplex PCR; the TCRdb copy retains only in-frame clones and omits some. V and J calls and clone size come straight from that table; D and trimming were deduced from the DNA. The sample records fewer than 350,000 clones, 75% to 90% being singletons.

Material for sequencing was peripheral blood. This chain uses TRBV5-4 with TRBJ2-7; TRBD2 matches 9 bases. This receptor was identified in a man between 40 and 49 years old with acute or convalescent COVID-19. The CDR3 DNA sequence: TGTGCCAGCAGCCGCGGGGGGGCGAGGAACGAGCAGTACTTC. It codes for CASSRGGARNEQYF.